This is a list of T cell receptor beta chains from one sample in a study of T cells in Graves' hyperthyroidism and ophthalmopathy. In TCRdb, the multiplex PCR reads were re-called with MiXCR into one record per CDR3 protein. The top ten hold less than 40% of the sample, which has around 700,000 distinct CDR3 sequences, just over 35% seen once. Specimen: blood. These receptors were taken from a woman in her thirties or forties with Graves' hyperthyroidism. CDR3s include the opening cysteine and the closing phenylalanine or tryptophan. D genes are given only for firm matches. Clone size is given for some rows only: seen once, a few or many times, or a class if the clone is expanded.

j_call d_call clone_size v_call cdr3_aa cdr3_nt
TRBJ2-7 . . TRBV10-3 CASSGEPPYEQYF TGTGCCAGCAGTGGAGAGCCACCCTACGAGCAGTACTTC
TRBJ1-1 . few TRBV10-3 CASSPVSADTEAFF TGTGCCAGCAGTCCGGTCTCGGCGGACACTGAAGCTTTCTTT
TRBJ1-5 . few TRBV12-5 CASGLGQPQHF TGTGCTAGTGGTCTGGGGCAGCCCCAGCATTTT
TRBJ1-3 . . TRBV7-9 CASTQEFSNTIYF TGTGCCAGCACCCAAGAATTCTCAAACACCATATATTTT
TRBJ2-5 . . TRBV20-1 CSARGVGGGETQYF TGCAGTGCTAGGGGGGTAGGGGGTGGGGAGACCCAGTACTTC
TRBJ1-2 TRBD1 . TRBV5-5 CASSVLDARTGGVYGYTF TGTGCCAGCAGCGTGCTCGACGCCCGGACAGGGGGCGTCTATGGCTACACCTTC
TRBJ2-7 . few TRBV6-5 CASSYSKSGPLEQYF TGTGCCAGCAGTTACTCGAAGTCAGGGCCCCTCGAGCAGTACTTC
TRBJ1-5 . many TRBV7-6 CANSPQSNQPQHF TGTGCCAACAGCCCCCAAAGCAATCAGCCCCAGCATTTT
TRBJ2-5 . . TRBV30 CAWSVHETQYF TGTGCCTGGAGTGTACATGAGACCCAGTACTTC
TRBJ2-7 . . TRBV19 CASGGIGAYEQYF TGTGCCAGTGGAGGGATAGGGGCCTACGAGCAGTACTTC
TRBJ1-4 TRBD1 many TRBV2 CASIQGGEKLFF TGTGCCAGCATACAGGGGGGAGAAAAACTGTTTTTT
TRBJ1-2 TRBD1 . TRBV24-1 CATSATGQGTNYGYTF TGTGCCACCAGTGCTACCGGACAGGGGACTAACTATGGCTACACCTTC
TRBJ2-7 . . TRBV20-1 CSARDESVTGGGGYGQYF TGCAGTGCTAGAGATGAGTCCGTAACGGGAGGCGGGGGCTACGGGCAGTACTTC
TRBJ1-1 TRBD1 . TRBV7-8 CASSLQGEATEAFF TGTGCCAGCTCGCTACAGGGGGAGGCCACTGAAGCTTTCTTT
TRBJ2-7 TRBD1 many TRBV7-9 CASSRGTGTYEQYF TGCGCCAGCAGCCGCGGGACAGGGACCTACGAGCAGTACTTC
TRBJ1-1 TRBD1 many TRBV7-9 CASSLGTGTNTEAFF TGTGCCAGCAGCTTAGGGACAGGGACGAACACTGAAGCTTTCTTT
TRBJ2-5 . . TRBV7-7 CASSPGREIGQETQYF TGTGCTAGCAGCCCAGGACGGGAGATCGGACAAGAGACCCAGTACTTC
TRBJ2-1 TRBD1 . TRBV29-1 CSVGGDRDVNEQFF TGCAGCGTAGGTGGGGACAGGGACGTCAATGAGCAGTTCTTC
TRBJ1-1 . . TRBV6-5 CASSHQQGNTEAFF TGTGCCAGCAGTCACCAACAGGGGAACACTGAAGCTTTCTTT
TRBJ2-1 . . TRBV11-1 CASRRSGDNEQFF TGTGCCAGCAGACGTTCGGGAGACAATGAGCAGTTCTTC
TRBJ2-5 TRBD2 . TRBV25-1 CASSRGLAQQETQYF TGTGCCAGCTCACGCGGACTAGCGCAACAAGAGACCCAGTACTTC
TRBJ2-5 . . TRBV6-5 CASSYGDIRGAETQYF TGTGCCAGCAGTTACGGGGATATACGCGGTGCGGAGACCCAGTACTTC
TRBJ1-1 . . TRBV7-2 CASSLAGLGGTEAFF TGTGCCAGCAGCTTAGCGGGGCTAGGGGGCACTGAAGCTTTCTTT
TRBJ2-7 TRBD2 many TRBV2 CASSASGSSYEQYF TGTGCCAGCTCGGCTAGCGGGAGCTCCTACGAGCAGTACTTC
TRBJ1-1 . . TRBV7-2 CASSLVDQGTTEAFF TGTGCCAGCAGCTTAGTTGATCAGGGGACGACTGAAGCTTTCTTT
TRBJ2-5 TRBD2 . TRBV7-2 CASNNGGAF TGTGCCAGCAATAACGGGGGGGCCTTC
TRBJ1-1 . many TRBV19 CASSITSNTEAFF TGTGCCAGTAGTATAACCAGTAACACTGAAGCTTTCTTT
TRBJ2-5 TRBD2 many TRBV29-1 CSARTSGRETQYF TGCAGCGCCAGAACTAGCGGGAGGGAGACCCAGTACTTC
TRBJ1-5 TRBD1 many TRBV7-9 CASSSGGRQPQHF TGTGCCAGCAGCTCAGGGGGCCGGCAGCCCCAGCATTTT
TRBJ1-5 . . TRBV2 CASSPPSLTVGQPQHF TGTGCCAGCTCACCACCTTCTCTAACTGTGGGTCAGCCCCAGCATTTT
TRBJ1-1 . few TRBV27 CATSRGVGNTEAFF TGTGCCACCAGTCGGGGGGTCGGTAACACTGAAGCTTTCTTT
TRBJ2-2 TRBD2 few TRBV29-1 CSVEGRGEITGELFF TGCAGCGTTGAAGGGCGGGGGGAAATCACCGGGGAGCTGTTTTTT
TRBJ2-2 TRBD2 . TRBV5-5 CASSLGGRANTGELFF TGTGCCAGCAGCTTGGGCGGGAGAGCGAACACCGGGGAGCTGTTTTTT
TRBJ1-6 . many TRBV4-3 CASSWQGGSPLHF TGCGCCAGCAGCTGGCAGGGCGGGTCACCCCTCCACTTT
TRBJ2-2 . . TRBV19 CASSPQSIPGELFF TGTGCCAGCTCACCACAAAGCATTCCCGGGGAGCTGTTTTTT
TRBJ1-2 TRBD1 few TRBV3-1 CASSQGRDRGFGYTF TGTGCCAGCAGCCAAGGTCGGGACAGGGGGTTTGGCTACACCTTC
TRBJ1-1 . few TRBV6-5 CASSYSLLKGLNTEAFF TGTGCCAGCAGTTACTCCCTCCTCAAGGGGTTGAACACTGAAGCTTTCTTT
TRBJ1-3 . . TRBV20-1 CSAREGALDYGNTIYF TGCAGTGCTAGAGAGGGGGCGCTTGATTATGGAAACACCATATATTTT
TRBJ1-1 . . TRBV10-3 CAISEGRQTNTEAFF TGTGCCATCAGTGAAGGGCGACAGACGAACACTGAAGCTTTCTTT
TRBJ1-1 . many TRBV25-1 CASTKGQPRGTEAFF TGTGCCAGCACCAAGGGACAACCGAGGGGCACTGAAGCTTTCTTT